This T cell receptor beta chain was retrieved from a study of T cell responses to AZD1222 COVID-19 vaccine. Study outcomes and limitations: Spike was spanned by vaccine-associated CD4 TCRs, with dominance at 160-218 and 743-854.

The CDR3 is made up of 17 amino acids. Germline V lookup: CDR1 SGHRS, CDR2 YFSETQ. V dropped 4 bases and J dropped 0 bases, with 17 bases sitting between them. Sequenced by immunoSEQ multiplex PCR; TCRdb stores in-frame clones only, minus some. Among about 140,000 clones, roughly 91% were seen once, and the ten largest hold 6% to 7.5%. To note about this clone: The antigen is undetermined.

The source material was peripheral blood, sampled 28 days after the second AZD1222 dose. The V and J genes are TRBV5-1 and TRBJ1-3; no clear D. This receptor was taken from an adult who received the AZD1222 COVID-19 vaccine. The CDR3 nucleotides are TGCGCCAGCAGCCCAGCCCCCTTGGGGTACTCTGGAAACACCATATATTTT. This sequence encodes CASSPAPLGYSGNTIYF.